The 24 T cell receptor beta chains in this list originate from one sample, sequenced in a study of glioma-infiltrating T cells after dendritic cell vaccination. Generated by immunoSEQ multiplex PCR, the TCRdb table keeps only in-frame clones and is missing some. The sample carries around 100,000 clones, 75% to 90% recorded once. Time point in this sample: after dendritic cell vaccination, including at tumor progression/relapse. The specimen was blood, collected after dendritic cell vaccination. The receptors originated from a human donor with glioblastoma.

The J gene is TRBJ1-1, the V gene TRBV5-1; D not resolved. CDR3 length equals 14 residues. Looked up from germline, CDR1 is SGHRS and CDR2 is YFSETQ. The germline V and J ends were trimmed by 0 bases and 3 bases, with 9 bases remaining between them. The DNA of the CDR3 is TGCGCCAGCAGCTTGGACAGCGGCGACACTGAAGCTTTCTTT. Translation gives CASSLDSGDTEAFF.

V gene TRBV5-6 combines with J gene TRBJ1-2; 7 bases match TRBD1. The junction had 7 bases not matched to a gene; V was cut back by 3 bases and J by 5 bases. CDR3 length: 14 residues. The germline gives CDR1 SGHDT, CDR2 YYEEEE. CDR3 nucleotides: TGTGCCAGCAGCTCTCGGGACAGCTCGTATGGCTACACCTTC. Its translation is CASSSRDSSYGYTF.

The chain is built from TRBV7-2 and TRBJ1-2; D is unresolved. Deletions cut 0 bases from V and 7 bases from J, with 12 bases between. CDR1 is SGHTA and CDR2 is FQGNSA in the germline V gene. This CDR3 contains 14 residues. CDR3 residues: CASSLAGGVSGYTF. The CDR3 DNA reads TGTGCCAGCAGCTTAGCTGGAGGTGTCTCTGGCTACACCTTC.

The chain carries TRBV7-8 and TRBJ2-7; 8 nucleotides agree with TRBD1. Germline V gives CDR1 SGHVS, CDR2 FQNEAQ. Trimming took 7 bases from V and 1 from J; bases not matched to a gene: 6. This CDR3 has 14 amino acids. The CDR3 bases are TGTGCCAGCACCCTCAACAGGGGGTCCTACGAGCAGTACTTC. Translated, it gives CASTLNRGSYEQYF.

This clone appeared a few times. The chain links TRBV7-9 to TRBJ1-1; a weak D match, TRBD1 (5 bases). Germline CDR1 and CDR2: SEHNR and FQNEAQ (reference sequence). CDR3 size: 14 residues. Deletions cut 5 bases from V and 7 bases from J, with 17 bases between. The CDR3: CASSPSRVSGEAFF. CDR3 in DNA: TGTGCCAGCAGCCCGTCCAGGGTATCGGGTGAAGCTTTCTTT.

V is TRBV7-3 and J is TRBJ2-3; D may be TRBD1 (6 bases). The CDR3 runs to 12 residues. From germline, CDR1 is SGHTA and CDR2 FQGTGA. Trimming shortened V by 5 bases and J by 5 bases, and 8 bases separated the two germline ends. The CDR3: CASSQGGDTQYF. The CDR3 DNA reads TGTGCCAGCAGCCAAGGGGGAGATACGCAGTATTTT. The whole variable domain, remainder taken from reference TRBV7-3 and TRBJ2-3, is GAGVSQTPSNKVTEKGKYVELRCDPISGHTALYWYRQSLGQGPEFLIYFQGTGAADDSGLPNDRFFAVRPEGSVSTLKIQRTERGDSAVYLCASSQGGDTQYFGPGTRLTVL.

This chain connects TRBV21-1 to TRBJ2-3; the table names TRBD2, a call not compared with the DNA. TRBV21-1 is a listed pseudogene. The CDR3 sequence is 18 residues long. The CDR3 loop reads CASSARRWRGGITDTQYF. DNA of the CDR3: TGTGCCAGCAGCGCCCGAAGATGGCGGGGGGGAATCACAGATACGCAGTATTTT.

The genes are TRBV9 and TRBJ1-1, with D possibly TRBD1 on 5 matching bases. CDR1 SGDLS and CDR2 YYNGEE come from the germline V gene. This CDR3 contains 15 residues. V was pared by 4 bases and J by 0 bases, with 13 bases between. The CDR3 sequence is CASSTSDILNTEAFF. The CDR3 DNA is TGTGCCAGCAGCACCTCGGACATCCTGAACACTGAAGCTTTCTTT.

The chain employs TRBV10-2 and TRBJ1-5; 7 bases fit TRBD1. CDR1 WSHSY and CDR2 SAAADI come from the germline V gene. This CDR3 has 13 amino acids. V lost 5 bases, J lost 7 bases, and 5 bases stayed unmatched. CDR3 bases: TGCGCCAGCAGTACAGGGGAAAGGCAGCCCCAGCATTTT. Protein sequence: CASSTGERQPQHF.

This chain links TRBV13 with TRBJ1-2, with a tentative D call TRBD1 (5 bases). The germline V and J ends were trimmed by 1 base and 4 bases, with 7 bases remaining between them. From germline, CDR1 is PRHDT and CDR2 FYEKMQ (reference sequence). The CDR3 extends over 13 amino acids. The chain's CDR3 is CASSLEGAYGYTF. DNA for the CDR3: TGTGCCAGCAGCTTAGAAGGGGCCTATGGCTACACCTTC.

This sequence joins TRBV2 and TRBJ1-5; TRBD1 is a possible D gene (5 bases). Germline V gives CDR1 SNHLY, CDR2 FYNNEI. Trimming shortened V by 1 base and J by 0 bases, and 7 bases separated the two germline ends. The CDR3 is 15 amino acids. This chain's CDR3 is CASSEEGYSNQPQHF. The CDR3 DNA is TGTGCCAGCAGTGAAGAGGGGTATAGCAATCAGCCCCAGCATTTT.

This sequence joins TRBV11-2 and TRBJ1-1, with 9 positions matching TRBD1. This CDR3 contains 15 residues. The germline V gene encodes CDR1 SGHAT and CDR2 FQNNGV. V was clipped by 5 bases and J by 1 base; unmatched bases: 5. The CDR3 sequence: CASSLTGGWNTEAFF. CDR3 bases: TGTGCCAGCAGCCTAACAGGGGGCTGGAACACTGAAGCTTTCTTT.

The genes are TRBV6-1 and TRBJ2-5, with D unresolved. The CDR3 totals 13 residues. V was pared by 7 bases and J by 2 bases, with 11 bases between. CDR1 MNHNS and CDR2 SASEGT come from the germline V gene. This chain's CDR3 is CASMIRLQETQYF. Written as DNA, the CDR3 is TGTGCCAGCATGATACGTCTACAAGAGACCCAGTACTTC.

The genes are TRBV7-2 and TRBJ2-1, with 7 bases aligning to TRBD1. Trimming removed 5 bases from V and 7 bases from J; junction bases left unmatched: 5. The CDR3 spans 13 residues. Germline V CDR1 and CDR2: SGHTA, FQGNSA. The CDR3 DNA sequence: TGTGCCAGCAGCCTAAACAGGGGAAATGAGCAGTTCTTC. Translation gives CASSLNRGNEQFF.

This clone showed up just once. The V call is TRBV11-2, the J call TRBJ1-2; 9 bases align to TRBD1. The CDR3 is 15 amino acids. Germline loops: CDR1 SGHAT, CDR2 FQNNGV. V lost 6 bases, J lost 9 bases, and 14 bases stayed unmatched. The CDR3 is CASRARTAGTGSYTF. The DNA of the CDR3 is TGTGCCAGCAGAGCGAGAACGGCCGGGACAGGGAGCTACACCTTC.

This clone was counted only a few times. This chain's CDR3 is CASSSSQGSYEQYF. In DNA, the CDR3 is TGTGCCAGCAGCTCCTCACAGGGATCCTACGAGCAGTACTTC. The genes are TRBV7-2 and TRBJ2-7; a weak D match, TRBD1 (6 bases). V lost 4 bases and J 1 base, leaving 11 bases between the germline ends. CDR1 SGHTA and CDR2 FQGNSA come from the germline V gene. CDR3 size: 14 residues.

The chain recombines TRBV7-2 with TRBJ1-2; maybe TRBD1 (5 bases). Germline V gene data show CDR1 as SGHTA and CDR2 as FQGNSA. The CDR3 runs to 13 residues. The V and J ends lost 2 bases and 4 bases respectively, with 8 bases between them. CDR3 in DNA: TGTGCCAGCAGCTTAAGCGGGACCTATGGCTACACCTTC. The encoded protein is CASSLSGTYGYTF.

This clone was counted only a few times. V usage is TRBV6-1 and J usage is TRBJ1-2; 7 bases map to TRBD1. The CDR3 is 13 residues long. The V gene end was trimmed by 8 bases and the J gene end by 3 bases; junction bases not matched to a gene: 6. From germline, CDR1 is MNHNS and CDR2 SASEGT. In DNA, the CDR3 is TGTGCCAGCGGCGACAGGGTATACTATGGCTACACCTTC. Its translation: CASGDRVYYGYTF.

The count of this clone is one. V gene TRBV4-1 combines with J gene TRBJ2-7, with 7 bases lining up with TRBD1. The CDR3 is 13 residues long. CDR1 MGHRA and CDR2 YSYEKL come from the germline V gene. The trim removed 3 bases at V and 3 bases at J, leaving 2 bases unmatched. The CDR3 loop reads CASSQTGIYEQYF. For the CDR3, the DNA is TGCGCCAGCAGCCAGACAGGGATCTACGAGCAGTACTTC.

V gene TRBV30 combines with J gene TRBJ2-7; a weak D match, TRBD1 (6 bases). Trimming removed 0 bases from V and 2 bases from J, with 17 bases in between. This CDR3 region has 16 residues. Per the germline V gene, CDR1 is GTSNPN and CDR2 is SVGIG (reference sequence). CDR3 nucleotides: TGTGCCTGGAGTGTACAGGGAACGGCCTGGCCCTACGAGCAGTACTTC. Translating gives CAWSVQGTAWPYEQYF.

This clone was detected only a few times. The chain employs TRBV2 and TRBJ2-7; D is possibly TRBD1 (6 bases). Germline V lookup: CDR1 SNHLY, CDR2 FYNNEI. The CDR3 covers 14 residues. Trimming left V 11 bases short and J 4 bases short, with 21 bases between. The CDR3 sequence: CAVKIGGVYYEQYF. The CDR3 DNA is TGTGCCGTCAAAATAGGGGGAGTCTATTACGAGCAGTACTTC.

This chain uses TRBV30 with TRBJ1-1, with unresolved D. The germline V gene encodes CDR1 GTSNPN and CDR2 SVGIG (reference sequence). V lost 1 base and J lost 0, with 12 bases in between. CDR3 size: 15 residues. The CDR3 region has the DNA TGTGCCTGGAGTGGGCGAGTCAGGATGAACACTGAAGCTTTCTTT. Protein sequence: CAWSGRVRMNTEAFF. The entire variable domain, with the rest obtained from reference TRBV30 and TRBJ1-1, is as follows: SQTIHQWPATLVQPVGSPLSLECTVEGTSNPNLYWYRQAAGRGLQLLFYSVGIGQISSEVPQNLSASRPQDRQFILSSKKLLLSDSGFYLCAWSGRVRMNTEAFFGQGTRLTVV.

This clone was recorded only once. This sequence joins TRBV5-1 and TRBJ2-5; 11 bases line up with TRBD1. Germline CDR1 is SGHRS and CDR2 is YFSETQ. This CDR3 comprises 14 residues. Unmatched junction bases numbered 2, after V lost 4 bases and J lost 3 bases. The CDR3 here is CASSRGQGEETQYF. The CDR3 DNA is TGCGCCAGCAGCCGGGGACAGGGGGAAGAGACCCAGTACTTC.

The chain recombines TRBV7-9 with TRBJ2-1; perhaps TRBD1 as D (5 bases). The V gene's germline CDR1 is SEHNR and CDR2 FQNEAQ (reference sequence). Trimming removed 1 base from V and 6 bases from J, with 10 bases in between. The CDR3 consists of 14 residues. The chain's CDR3 is CASSLGAGPNEQFF. In DNA, the CDR3 is TGTGCCAGCAGCTTAGGGGCAGGGCCCAATGAGCAGTTCTTC.